The next 29 T cell receptor beta chains were all read from a single sample in a study of CD8 T cells in Susac syndrome. Reverse transcription used about 0.5 to 1 ug RNA and random hexamers. TCRdb redid the calling of the immunoSEQ multiplex PCR reads with MiXCR, one entry per CDR3 protein. The sample has approximately 120,000 distinct CDR3 sequences; over 90% are singletons. Sequenced material: CD8+ T cells from PBMCs. The receptor source for this set is a human donor with multiple sclerosis.

This clonotype was detected only a few times. The chain employs TRBV28 and TRBJ2-7; D not certain. This CDR3 contains 12 residues. CDR1 and CDR2 from the germline V gene are MDHEN and SYDVKM. V was shortened by 5 bases and J by 5 bases, with 10 bases between the two germline ends. CDR3 protein: CASSPSGDEQYF. The CDR3 nucleotides are TGTGCCAGCAGTCCGTCAGGCGACGAGCAGTACTTC.

The chain links TRBV14 to TRBJ1-1; 10 bases are shared with TRBD1. With V trimmed by 3 bases and J by 5 bases, 3 bases remained unmatched. The germline gives CDR1 SGHDN, CDR2 FVKESK. The CDR3 loop spans 14 amino acids. The CDR3: CASSHRTGGTEAFF. CDR3 DNA: TGTGCCAGCAGCCACAGGACAGGGGGGACTGAAGCTTTCTTT.

This clonotype was picked up one time. The chain couples TRBV11-3 to TRBJ1-1, with D perhaps matching TRBD1 (5 bases). The CDR3 length is 14 residues. Per the germline V gene, CDR1 is SGHNT and CDR2 is YENEEA. Trimming shortened V by 4 bases and J by 1 base, and 10 bases separated the two germline ends. The CDR3 region has the DNA TGTGCCAGCAGCTCCAGGGAGGGGAACACTGAAGCTTTCTTT. Residues: CASSSREGNTEAFF.

V and J are TRBV5-6 and TRBJ2-1, with D perhaps matching TRBD1 (6 bases). This CDR3 is 15 amino acids long. Trimming stripped 0 bases from V and 0 bases from J, with 7 bases between. In germline, CDR1 is SGHDT, CDR2 YYEEEE. The chain's CDR3 is CASSLDRDSYNEQFF. CDR3 DNA: TGTGCCAGCAGCTTGGACAGGGACTCCTACAATGAGCAGTTCTTC.

This chain connects TRBV9 to TRBJ1-2; unclear D gene. The CDR3 covers 15 residues. Trimming took 4 bases from V and 1 from J, leaving 14 bases between them. Germline CDR1 is SGDLS and CDR2 is YYNGEE. DNA of the CDR3: TGTGCCAGCAGCCCGTGGGCAGACGATAACTATGGCTACACCTTC. As protein: CASSPWADDNYGYTF.

V gene TRBV19 combines with J gene TRBJ2-1, with 9 positions matching TRBD1. Germline V CDR1 and CDR2: LNHDA, SQIVND (reference sequence). Trimming took 10 bases from V and 6 from J; bases not matched to a gene: 10. The CDR3 runs 14 residues. CDR3 region: CATKTGGGFNEQFF. The CDR3 DNA follows: TGTGCCACCAAAACAGGGGGCGGCTTCAATGAGCAGTTCTTC.

This clonotype was detected once. The CDR3 DNA reads TGTGCCAGTAGTATTCTTGGGGGACCTGAAGCTTTCTTT. It encodes CASSILGGPEAFF. The rearrangement uses TRBV19 and TRBJ1-1; D possibly corresponds to TRBD1 (5 bases). Between the trimmed V and J ends, which lost 3 bases and 6 bases, there was a span of 11 bases. CDR3 length: 13 amino acids. CDR1 and CDR2 from the germline V gene are LNHDA and SQIVND (reference sequence).

The rearrangement links TRBV6-4 to TRBJ1-5; TRBD1 matches 7 bases. The CDR3 sequence is 20 residues long. Germline V gene lookup returns CDR1 MRHNA and CDR2 SNTAGT. Trimming removed 7 bases from V and 1 base from J; junction bases left unmatched: 22. CDR3 nucleotides: TGTGCCAGCACCTTCCGGGACAGAAAACTACTCTCTTCAAGCAATCAGCCCCAGCATTTT. Its protein is CASTFRDRKLLSSSNQPQHF.

The V call is TRBV19, the J call TRBJ2-2; 9 bases align to TRBD1. CDR1 LNHDA and CDR2 SQIVND come from the germline V gene (reference sequence). V shed 5 bases, J shed 4 bases, and the junction held 14 bases outside the gene matches. This CDR3 is built from 18 residues. Here the CDR3 reads CASSPGQGTNWCTGELFF. The CDR3, as DNA: TGTGCCAGTAGTCCGGGACAGGGAACGAACTGGTGCACCGGGGAGCTGTTTTTT.

The V and J genes are TRBV2 and TRBJ1-2, with 10 bases fitting TRBD1. CDR1 is SNHLY and CDR2 is FYNNEI in the germline V gene. V trimming: 7 bases; J trimming: 3 bases; junction bases outside the gene matches: 8. The CDR3 totals 15 residues. CDR3 in amino acids: CASTETGGMDYGYTF. The CDR3 region has the DNA TGTGCCAGCACCGAGACAGGGGGCATGGACTATGGCTACACCTTC.

This chain joins TRBV6-5 and TRBJ1-2, with D unresolved. The ends were cut back, 2 bases at V and 2 bases at J, with 12 bases in the middle. From germline, CDR1 is MNHEY and CDR2 SVGAGI. This CDR3 spans 15 amino acids. CDR3 DNA: TGTGCCAGCAGTTACCTCCCTGCATTAAACTATGGCTACACCTTC. This sequence encodes CASSYLPALNYGYTF.

This chain links TRBV5-8 with TRBJ1-1; D is perhaps TRBD1 (5 bases). Germline CDR1 is SGHTS and CDR2 is YDEGEE. This CDR3 spans 14 amino acids. V gave up 1 base and J gave up 1 base, with 8 bases separating them. The chain's CDR3 is CASSLPTENTEAFF. The CDR3 region has the DNA TGTGCCAGCAGCTTGCCGACAGAGAACACTGAAGCTTTCTTT. Drawing the rest from reference TRBV5-8 and TRBJ1-1, the complete variable domain is EAGVTQSPTHLIKTRGQQATLRCSPISGHTSVYWYQQALGLGLQFLLWYDEGEERNRGNFPPRFSGRQFPNYSSELNVNALELEDSALYLCASSLPTENTEAFFGQGTRLTVV.

V is TRBV5-4 and J is TRBJ1-1; D may be TRBD1 (6 bases). The CDR3 spans 15 residues. V gave up 1 base and J gave up 1 base, with 11 bases separating them. Germline CDR1 reads SGHNT; CDR2 reads YYREEE (reference sequence). For the CDR3, the DNA is TGTGCCAGCAGCTTGACCAGGGGCGGGAACACTGAAGCTTTCTTT. It yields the protein CASSLTRGGNTEAFF.

The rearrangement uses TRBV27 and TRBJ2-7; the D gene could be TRBD1 or TRBD2 (5 bases each). The CDR3 runs to 15 residues. CDR1 and CDR2 (germline): MNHEY, SMNVEV (reference sequence). Trimming shortened V by 2 bases and J by 2 bases, and 13 bases separated the two germline ends. The CDR3 DNA reads as TGTGCCAGCAGTTTAAGGTCTCAGGGAGCCTACGAGCAGTACTTC. Translating gives CASSLRSQGAYEQYF.

The V call is TRBV13, the J call TRBJ2-2; D may be TRBD2 (6 bases). The ends were cut back, 5 bases at V and 5 bases at J, with 15 bases in the middle. CDR1 and CDR2 (germline): PRHDT, FYEKMQ (reference sequence). The CDR3 runs to 15 residues. The CDR3 loop is CASSLEGEGTGELFF. In DNA form, the CDR3 reads TGTGCCAGCAGCCTGGAGGGAGAGGGGACCGGGGAGCTGTTTTTT.

CDR3 coding DNA: TGCGCCAGCAGCTTGGAAAGCGGGAGCTGGGCAGAGACCCAGTACTTC. Protein: CASSLESGSWAETQYF. The V call is TRBV5-1, the J call TRBJ2-5; TRBD2 aligns across 8 bases. V dropped 0 bases and J dropped 4; count of bases not matched to a gene: 8. There are 16 residues in the CDR3. CDR1 is SGHRS and CDR2 is YFSETQ in the germline V gene.

The rearrangement links TRBV7-8 to TRBJ2-7; D gene ambiguous. CDR3 length: 11 amino acids. V lost 8 bases, J lost 2 bases, and 7 bases lay in between. Germline values: CDR1 SGHVS, CDR2 FQNEAQ. CDR3 loop: CASGATYEQYF. The CDR3 DNA sequence: TGTGCCAGCGGAGCGACCTACGAGCAGTACTTC.

The chain is built from TRBV24-1 and TRBJ2-3; 10 nucleotides match TRBD1. This CDR3 is 20 amino acids long. Germline CDR1 and CDR2: KGHDR and SFDVKD. The V gene end was trimmed by 3 bases and the J gene end by 5 bases; junction bases not matched to a gene: 19. CDR3 loop: CATSDPGTGDTRMGVDTQYF. CDR3 nucleotides: TGTGCCACCAGTGATCCCGGGACAGGGGATACACGGATGGGGGTAGATACGCAGTATTTT.

This CDR3 reads CASSRTGVHQPQHF. In DNA form, the CDR3 reads TGTGCCAGCAGCCGGACAGGGGTTCATCAGCCCCAGCATTTT. The chain has TRBV7-8 and TRBJ1-5; 9 bases fit TRBD1. CDR1 is SGHVS, CDR2 FQNEAQ, per germline. CDR3 length equals 14 residues. J was trimmed by 5 bases and V by 5 bases; bases with no gene match: 4.

The V and J genes are TRBV11-2 and TRBJ1-2, with a possible D match to TRBD1 (5 bases). The V end was cut by 6 bases, the J end by 4 bases, with 15 bases between. Germline lookup yields CDR1 SGHAT and CDR2 FQNNGV. The CDR3 consists of 14 residues. Here the CDR3 reads CASSPNTGGYGYTF. The CDR3 bases are TGTGCCAGCAGTCCGAACACAGGCGGCTATGGCTACACCTTC.

This rearrangement joins TRBV7-8 to TRBJ1-2; D uncertain. V was trimmed by 4 bases and J by 4 bases, leaving 25 bases between them. The length of the CDR3 is 18 residues. From germline, CDR1 is SGHVS and CDR2 FQNEAQ. The CDR3 reads CASSSLGLGGRVGYGYTF. The CDR3 bases are TGTGCCAGCAGCTCCCTAGGACTTGGAGGAAGGGTTGGCTATGGCTACACCTTC.

The rearrangement uses TRBV12-3 or TRBV12-4 and TRBJ1-1, with D possibly being TRBD1 (5 bases). V dropped 3 bases and J dropped 11 bases, with 10 bases sitting between them. The CDR3 is 11 amino acids. The CDR3 bases are TGTGCCAGCAGTTTGGGGGATTCGGCTTTCTTT. This sequence encodes CASSLGDSAFF.

The chain uses TRBV6-1 and TRBJ2-1, with 11 bases matching TRBD2. V dropped 7 bases and J dropped 1; count of bases not matched to a gene: 6. Germline lookup yields CDR1 MNHNS and CDR2 SASEGT. CDR3 length: 16 residues. The CDR3 spells CASKFLAGGSYNEQFF. In DNA, the CDR3 is TGTGCCAGCAAATTCCTAGCGGGGGGTTCCTACAATGAGCAGTTCTTC.

This sequence joins TRBV6-4 and TRBJ2-6; D might be TRBD1 (5 bases). Germline V gene data show CDR1 as MRHNA and CDR2 as SNTAGT. V lost 0 bases, J lost 3 bases, and 9 bases lay in between. The CDR3 extends over 16 amino acids. Written as DNA, the CDR3 is TGTGCCAGCAGTGACTCGACGCAGGGTGGGGCCAACGTCCTGACTTTC. Protein sequence: CASSDSTQGGANVLTF.

The chain couples TRBV2 to TRBJ2-1, with TRBD2 matching over 7 bases. J lost 4 bases, V lost 6 bases, and 6 bases had no gene match. The CDR3 has 14 amino acids. CDR1 is SNHLY, CDR2 FYNNEI, per germline. The CDR3 nucleotides read TGTGCCAGCAGCCTAGCGGATCTGTACAATGAGCAGTTCTTC. Translating it yields CASSLADLYNEQFF.

This chain's CDR3 is CASRARGIKGTDTQYF. The CDR3, as DNA: TGTGCCAGCAGGGCCAGGGGGATAAAGGGCACAGATACGCAGTATTTT. The chain carries TRBV27 and TRBJ2-3, with 7 positions matching TRBD1. Unmatched junction bases numbered 10, after V lost 6 bases and J lost 1 base. CDR1 and CDR2 (germline): MNHEY, SMNVEV (reference sequence). CDR3 length equals 16 residues.

The genes are TRBV7-2 and TRBJ1-2; D not certain. From germline, CDR1 is SGHTA and CDR2 FQGNSA. CDR3 length: 12 residues. Trimming took off 3 bases at V and 2 bases at J, with 4 bases between the two ends. CDR3 DNA sequence: TGTGCCAGCAGCTTCACGAACTATGGCTACACCTTC. It yields the protein CASSFTNYGYTF.

This rearrangement joins TRBV27 to TRBJ2-1; TRBD1 agrees at 7 bases. The CDR3 sequence is 13 residues long. V was pared by 4 bases and J by 7 bases, with 4 bases of the junction left unmatched. The germline gives CDR1 MNHEY, CDR2 SMNVEV (reference sequence). CDR3 in amino acids: CASSWDSRNEQFF. Written as DNA, the CDR3 is TGTGCCAGCAGTTGGGACAGCAGGAATGAGCAGTTCTTC.

The chain uses TRBV7-2 and TRBJ2-3; TRBD2 matches at 11 bases. From germline, CDR1 is SGHTA and CDR2 FQGNSA. V shed 5 bases, J shed 4 bases, and the junction held 5 bases outside the gene matches. The CDR3 extends over 15 amino acids. The CDR3 loop is CASSRSGGDADTQYF. The CDR3 nucleotides read TGTGCCAGCAGCCGTAGCGGGGGGGATGCAGATACGCAGTATTTT.